Here is one TCR beta chain with its context. Antigen specificity is unknown. The data were produced by immunoSEQ multiplex PCR, yet TCRdb's version contains in-frame clones alone and is incomplete. The sample yields 110,000 to 150,000 clones, over 90% seen once. V lost 0 bases, J lost 4 bases, and 10 bases lay in between. Looked up from germline, CDR1 is SGHNT and CDR2 is YYREEE (reference sequence). The CDR3 covers 14 residues. This sample is part of a study of cytomegalovirus exposure and HLA in healthy donors. Study-level information: In a later analysis, it was reported that the roughly 120 validation repertoires had been produced on the same platform as the 500 to 850 repertoires belonging to the first cohort. The study's findings and limits: Some TCR beta chains (around 180 of them) were listed as cytomegalovirus-associated. In vitro, three CMV-associated chains proved specific for CMV antigens.

From the roughly 110-subject validation cohort, which was separate from the approximately 670-subject first cohort, the donors were drawn. The sequenced sample was PBMCs. The receptor was derived from a man aged 18 to 29 in good health and CMV-seropositive. This chain uses TRBV5-4 with TRBJ1-2, with D possibly TRBD1 on 5 matching bases. The chain's CDR3 is CASSLGRQTYGYTF. CDR3 nucleotides: TGTGCCAGCAGCTTGGGAAGACAGACCTATGGCTACACCTTC. The variable domain in full, completed from reference TRBV5-4 and TRBJ1-2, reads ETGVTQSPTHLIKTRGQQVTLRCSSQSGHNTVSWYQQALGQGPQFIFQYYREEENGRGNFPPRFSGLQFPNYSSELNVNALELDDSALYLCASSLGRQTYGYTFGSGTRLTVV.